Listed below are T cell receptor beta chains from one sample, sequenced in a study of radiotherapy plus CTLA-4 blockade in lung cancer. TCRdb's table, derived via immunoSEQ multiplex PCR, lists solely in-frame clones and lacks some. The profile shows some 46,000 clones, around 83% of them singletons. Sample: peripheral blood, taken from a patient treated with radiotherapy plus ipilimumab. The source is a human donor with non-small cell lung cancer who had stable disease on radiotherapy plus ipilimumab. Both conserved end residues are part of each CDR3. Each record gives: J gene, D gene, V gene, clone size, CDR3 protein, CDR3 DNA. D genes are given only for firm matches. Size tells how often a clone was seen (once, few, many) or the class of an expanded clone, and some rows leave it out.

J gene: TRBJ1-1
D gene: -
V gene: TRBV27
clone size: -
CDR3 protein: CASSPSGAPAAFF
CDR3 DNA: TGTGCCAGCAGTCCCTCAGGGGCGCCTGCAGCTTTCTTT

J gene: TRBJ2-3
D gene: -
V gene: TRBV30
clone size: -
CDR3 protein: CAWSLRGGPGTDTQYF
CDR3 DNA: TGTGCCTGGAGTCTCAGGGGAGGGCCGGGCACAGATACGCAGTATTTT

J gene: TRBJ2-2
D gene: -
V gene: TRBV27
clone size: -
CDR3 protein: CASSPNRALNTGELFF
CDR3 DNA: TGTGCCAGCAGTCCCAACAGGGCCCTGAACACCGGGGAGCTGTTTTTT

J gene: TRBJ1-1
D gene: -
V gene: TRBV7-8
clone size: -
CDR3 protein: CASSLGANTEAFF
CDR3 DNA: TGTGCCAGCAGCTTGGGAGCGAACACTGAAGCTTTCTTT

J gene: TRBJ2-5
D gene: TRBD1
V gene: TRBV6-1
clone size: -
CDR3 protein: CASSGRDRVRETQYF
CDR3 DNA: TGTGCCAGCAGTGGACGGGACAGGGTGAGAGAGACCCAGTACTTC

J gene: TRBJ2-7
D gene: TRBD1
V gene: TRBV19
clone size: -
CDR3 protein: CASNIGGQKTYEQYF
CDR3 DNA: TGTGCCAGTAATATAGGGGGACAGAAGACCTACGAGCAGTACTTC

J gene: TRBJ2-7
D gene: TRBD1
V gene: TRBV19
clone size: -
CDR3 protein: CASSRDSSYEQYF
CDR3 DNA: TGTGCCAGTAGCCGGGACAGCTCCTACGAGCAGTACTTC

J gene: TRBJ2-7
D gene: -
V gene: TRBV28
clone size: -
CDR3 protein: CASIGGVSTYEQYF
CDR3 DNA: TGTGCCAGCATTGGCGGAGTGTCCACCTACGAGCAGTACTTC

J gene: TRBJ2-1
D gene: TRBD2
V gene: TRBV27
clone size: -
CDR3 protein: CASSSTLAGGPGRARNEQFF
CDR3 DNA: TGTGCCAGCAGTTCGACACTAGCGGGAGGACCCGGTAGAGCTCGGAATGAGCAGTTCTTC

J gene: TRBJ2-2
D gene: TRBD1
V gene: TRBV11-2
clone size: once
CDR3 protein: CASSLVQGAGELFF
CDR3 DNA: TGTGCCAGCAGCTTAGTTCAGGGGGCCGGGGAGCTGTTTTTT

J gene: TRBJ2-1
D gene: TRBD1
V gene: TRBV4-1
clone size: few
CDR3 protein: CASSQGWKSVGQSYNEQFF
CDR3 DNA: TGCGCCAGCAGCCAAGGCTGGAAGAGCGTGGGACAGTCCTACAATGAGCAGTTCTTC

J gene: TRBJ2-3
D gene: -
V gene: TRBV28
clone size: once
CDR3 protein: CASYLRAGKAQYF
CDR3 DNA: TGTGCCAGCTACCTGCGTGCCGGGAAAGCGCAGTATTTT

J gene: TRBJ1-2
D gene: TRBD1
V gene: TRBV9
clone size: -
CDR3 protein: CASSVGTAHSGYTF
CDR3 DNA: TGTGCCAGCAGCGTGGGGACAGCCCATTCTGGCTACACCTTC

J gene: TRBJ2-6
D gene: TRBD1
V gene: TRBV6-6
clone size: few
CDR3 protein: CASGRDRAPGANVLTF
CDR3 DNA: TGTGCCAGCGGGCGGGACAGGGCGCCTGGGGCCAACGTCCTGACTTTC

J gene: TRBJ1-2
D gene: TRBD1
V gene: TRBV6-6
clone size: -
CDR3 protein: CASRFQQGSEGYTF
CDR3 DNA: TGTGCCAGCCGATTCCAACAGGGGTCGGAAGGCTACACCTTC

J gene: TRBJ2-7
D gene: -
V gene: TRBV5-6
clone size: -
CDR3 protein: CASSTAGTYEQYF
CDR3 DNA: TGTGCCAGCAGCACGGCGGGGACCTACGAGCAGTACTTC

J gene: TRBJ2-7
D gene: -
V gene: TRBV6-4
clone size: -
CDR3 protein: CASSEEEWSLRYF
CDR3 DNA: TGTGCCAGCAGTGAGGAAGAATGGAGCCTGCGGTACTTC

J gene: TRBJ2-1
D gene: TRBD2
V gene: TRBV7-3
clone size: once
CDR3 protein: CASSLLAGVPNEQFF
CDR3 DNA: TGTGCCAGCAGCCTCCTAGCGGGAGTCCCCAATGAGCAGTTCTTC

J gene: TRBJ2-5
D gene: -
V gene: TRBV28
clone size: -
CDR3 protein: CASSPRVDEETQYF
CDR3 DNA: TGTGCCAGCAGTCCCCGGGTAGACGAAGAGACCCAGTACTTC

J gene: TRBJ2-3
D gene: TRBD2
V gene: TRBV7-2
clone size: -
CDR3 protein: CASSSSGREEWDTDTQYF
CDR3 DNA: TGTGCCAGCAGCTCTTCGGGGCGGGAGGAGTGGGACACAGATACGCAGTATTTT

J gene: TRBJ2-5
D gene: TRBD1
V gene: TRBV5-4
clone size: -
CDR3 protein: CASSRSRQGAEETQYF
CDR3 DNA: TGTGCCAGCAGCCGGTCGAGACAGGGGGCCGAAGAGACCCAGTACTTC

J gene: TRBJ1-1
D gene: -
V gene: TRBV5-1
clone size: -
CDR3 protein: CASSGNRDTEAFF
CDR3 DNA: TGCGCCAGCAGCGGAAACAGGGACACTGAAGCTTTCTTT

J gene: TRBJ2-5
D gene: -
V gene: TRBV6-6
clone size: -
CDR3 protein: CASKGRGLVETQYF
CDR3 DNA: TGTGCCAGCAAGGGAAGGGGTTTGGTGGAGACCCAGTACTTC

J gene: TRBJ2-3
D gene: TRBD1
V gene: TRBV28
clone size: -
CDR3 protein: CASVPRGQYTDTQYF
CDR3 DNA: TGTGCCAGTGTCCCCCGGGGACAGTACACAGATACGCAGTATTTT

J gene: TRBJ2-7
D gene: TRBD1
V gene: TRBV27
clone size: -
CDR3 protein: CASKTGTGFGEQYF
CDR3 DNA: TGTGCCAGCAAAACCGGGACAGGGTTCGGGGAGCAGTACTTC

J gene: TRBJ2-1
D gene: TRBD1
V gene: TRBV9
clone size: -
CDR3 protein: CASSVSGQVYEQFF
CDR3 DNA: TGTGCCAGCAGCGTCTCAGGACAGGTCTATGAGCAGTTCTTC

J gene: TRBJ1-1
D gene: -
V gene: TRBV6-1
clone size: -
CDR3 protein: CASSLEFLNTEAFF
CDR3 DNA: TGTGCCAGCAGTTTGGAGTTTTTGAACACTGAAGCTTTCTTT

J gene: TRBJ2-7
D gene: -
V gene: TRBV18
clone size: -
CDR3 protein: CASSPGQDNRAGEQYF
CDR3 DNA: TGTGCCAGCTCACCGGGGCAGGACAACAGGGCCGGCGAGCAGTACTTC

J gene: TRBJ2-3
D gene: TRBD2
V gene: TRBV5-8
clone size: once
CDR3 protein: CASSRGLESTDTQYF
CDR3 DNA: TGTGCCAGCAGCAGGGGACTAGAGAGCACAGATACGCAGTATTTT

J gene: TRBJ1-4
D gene: -
V gene: TRBV4-1
clone size: few
CDR3 protein: CASSLLGEKLFF
CDR3 DNA: TGCGCCAGCAGCCTACTAGGGGAAAAACTGTTTTTT

J gene: TRBJ2-1
D gene: TRBD1
V gene: TRBV27
clone size: once
CDR3 protein: CASSFGTGAYNEQFF
CDR3 DNA: TGTGCCAGCAGTTTCGGGACAGGGGCCTACAATGAGCAGTTCTTC

J gene: TRBJ2-3
D gene: TRBD2
V gene: TRBV5-1
clone size: once
CDR3 protein: CASSPGTSGGGNTQYF
CDR3 DNA: TGCGCCAGCAGCCCGGGGACTAGCGGGGGGGGAAATACGCAGTATTTT

J gene: TRBJ2-7
D gene: TRBD2
V gene: TRBV7-9
clone size: -
CDR3 protein: CASSFSTSGGYEQYF
CDR3 DNA: TGTGCCAGCAGCTTCTCGACTAGCGGAGGGTACGAGCAGTACTTC

J gene: TRBJ1-3
D gene: -
V gene: TRBV6-6
clone size: -
CDR3 protein: CASSLSGNTIYF
CDR3 DNA: TGTGCCAGCAGTCTCTCTGGAAACACCATATATTTT

J gene: TRBJ1-4
D gene: TRBD1
V gene: TRBV7-9
clone size: -
CDR3 protein: CASSWPTGQGDEKLFF
CDR3 DNA: TGTGCCAGCAGCTGGCCTACGGGACAGGGCGATGAAAAACTGTTTTTT

J gene: TRBJ2-5
D gene: TRBD2
V gene: TRBV5-1
clone size: -
CDR3 protein: CASSLVGLAGGQETQYF
CDR3 DNA: TGCGCCAGCAGCTTGGTCGGCTTAGCGGGCGGCCAAGAGACCCAGTACTTC

J gene: TRBJ2-1
D gene: TRBD2
V gene: TRBV7-8
clone size: few
CDR3 protein: CASSFGAGGFDEQFF
CDR3 DNA: TGTGCCAGCAGCTTCGGAGCGGGAGGGTTTGATGAGCAGTTCTTC

J gene: TRBJ2-7
D gene: -
V gene: TRBV29-1
clone size: -
CDR3 protein: CSTTGGATSGSSYEQYF
CDR3 DNA: TGCAGCACCACAGGGGGCGCGACTAGCGGCAGCTCCTACGAGCAGTACTTC

J gene: TRBJ2-7
D gene: TRBD2
V gene: TRBV7-2
clone size: -
CDR3 protein: CASSSRRTSSYEQYF
CDR3 DNA: TGTGCCAGCAGCTCCCGGAGGACTAGCTCCTACGAGCAGTACTTC

J gene: TRBJ2-1
D gene: -
V gene: TRBV9
clone size: once
CDR3 protein: CASSVTVSSYNEQFF
CDR3 DNA: TGTGCCAGCAGCGTCACCGTCAGCTCCTACAATGAGCAGTTCTTC

J gene: TRBJ2-5
D gene: TRBD1
V gene: TRBV9
clone size: -
CDR3 protein: CASSKGQGGETQYF
CDR3 DNA: TGTGCCAGCAGCAAAGGACAGGGGGGGGAGACCCAGTACTTC

J gene: TRBJ1-5
D gene: -
V gene: TRBV5-4
clone size: once
CDR3 protein: CASSEGGRVNSQPQHF
CDR3 DNA: TGTGCCAGCAGCGAGGGGGGGCGGGTAAATAGTCAGCCCCAGCATTTT

J gene: TRBJ1-4
D gene: -
V gene: TRBV6-6
clone size: -
CDR3 protein: CASSRGWTNEKLFF
CDR3 DNA: TGTGCCAGCTCGAGGGGGTGGACTAATGAAAAACTGTTTTTT

J gene: TRBJ2-1
D gene: -
V gene: TRBV19
clone size: few
CDR3 protein: CASSRQGLLFYNEQFF
CDR3 DNA: TGTGCCAGTAGTCGGCAGGGCCTCCTCTTCTACAATGAGCAGTTCTTC

J gene: TRBJ2-5
D gene: -
V gene: TRBV27
clone size: -
CDR3 protein: CASRVRETQYF
CDR3 DNA: TGTGCCAGCAGGGTGAGAGAGACCCAGTACTTC

J gene: TRBJ1-5
D gene: TRBD1
V gene: TRBV28
clone size: -
CDR3 protein: CASSRGDRARGQPQHF
CDR3 DNA: TGTGCCAGCAGTAGAGGGGACAGGGCGCGGGGTCAGCCCCAGCATTTT

J gene: TRBJ1-1
D gene: TRBD1
V gene: TRBV27
clone size: -
CDR3 protein: CASSYSGTGGAVTEAFF
CDR3 DNA: TGTGCCAGCAGTTACTCCGGGACAGGGGGAGCGGTGACTGAAGCTTTCTTT

J gene: TRBJ2-7
D gene: TRBD2
V gene: TRBV13
clone size: few
CDR3 protein: CASSPRGGLYEQYF
CDR3 DNA: TGTGCCAGCAGCCCCCGGGGAGGGCTGTACGAGCAGTACTTC

J gene: TRBJ2-7
D gene: TRBD1
V gene: TRBV27
clone size: -
CDR3 protein: CASSFVQGQSYEQYF
CDR3 DNA: TGTGCCAGCAGTTTCGTACAGGGGCAGTCCTACGAGCAGTACTTC

J gene: TRBJ2-4
D gene: -
V gene: TRBV9
clone size: -
CDR3 protein: CASSVDRENIQYF
CDR3 DNA: TGTGCCAGCAGCGTAGACAGGGAAAACATTCAGTACTTC

J gene: TRBJ2-1
D gene: -
V gene: TRBV7-2
clone size: -
CDR3 protein: CASSPQGGEQFF
CDR3 DNA: TGTGCCAGCAGCCCCCAGGGAGGTGAGCAGTTCTTC

J gene: TRBJ2-2
D gene: TRBD1
V gene: TRBV27
clone size: -
CDR3 protein: CASSPLGTANTGELFF
CDR3 DNA: TGTGCCAGCAGTCCCCTTGGGACAGCCAACACCGGGGAGCTGTTTTTT